Shown below are 23 T cell receptor beta chains from a single sample sequenced in a study of T cell responses to AZD1222 COVID-19 vaccine. Produced via immunoSEQ multiplex PCR; TCRdb's table is partial and in-frame only. This sample has 130,000 to 150,000 clones, with 80% to 90% found just once. The material was peripheral blood, obtained on day 0 of AZD1222 vaccination. These receptors were collected from an adult in good health.

The chain uses TRBV6-2 or TRBV6-3 and TRBJ2-4, with D unclear. Germline CDR1 and CDR2: MNHEY and SVGEGT. The V end was cut by 7 bases, the J end by 1 base, with 20 bases between. CDR3 length equals 17 residues. CDR3 sequence (DNA): TGTGCCAGCAACCCACACGCCAACAGCCCGGCCAAAAACATTCAGTACTTC. As protein: CASNPHANSPAKNIQYF.

This chain uses TRBV29-1 with TRBJ2-1; 15 bases line up with TRBD2. Germline V gene data show CDR1 as SQVTM and CDR2 as ANQGSEA. The junction had 7 bases not matched to a gene; V was cut back by 4 bases and J by 3 bases. This CDR3 has 17 amino acids. The CDR3 region is CSVVGLAGGTNYNEQFF. CDR3 bases: TGCAGCGTTGTGGGACTAGCGGGAGGAACGAACTACAATGAGCAGTTCTTC.

This chain joins TRBV4-2 and TRBJ1-4, with D unclear. The CDR3 spans 16 residues. The germline V gene encodes CDR1 LGHNA and CDR2 YNFKEQ. The V gene lost 5 bases and the J gene lost 0 bases, with 13 bases spanning the gap. The CDR3: CASSSGVGTTNEKLFF. The CDR3 DNA follows: TGTGCCAGCAGCTCGGGAGTGGGCACAACTAATGAAAAACTGTTTTTT.

The rearrangement joins TRBV5-1 to TRBJ2-2; D is unclear. Trimming shortened V by 5 bases and J by 3 bases, and 8 bases separated the two germline ends. Germline-derived CDR1 and CDR2 are SGHRS and YFSETQ. This CDR3 is built from 13 residues. CDR3 nucleotide sequence: TGCGCCAGCAGGGTTTCTGACACCGGGGAGCTGTTTTTT. Translated, it gives CASRVSDTGELFF.

The gene calls are TRBV14 and TRBJ2-3; maybe TRBD1 (5 bases). Germline V lookup: CDR1 SGHDN, CDR2 FVKESK. This CDR3 contains 16 residues. The ends were cut back, 0 bases at V and 0 bases at J, with 10 bases in the middle. CDR3 DNA: TGTGCCAGCAGCCAAGATACCAGACAGAGCACAGATACGCAGTATTTT. Translating gives CASSQDTRQSTDTQYF.

V gene TRBV4-1 combines with J gene TRBJ2-2; 9 bases align to TRBD2. The CDR3 covers 14 residues. CDR1 is MGHRA and CDR2 is YSYEKL in the germline V gene. Trimming at V came to 3 bases and at J to 7 bases, leaving 3 bases not matched to a gene. As DNA, the CDR3 is TGCGCCAGCAGCCAGCTAGCGGGAATCGGGGAGCTGTTTTTT. Protein sequence: CASSQLAGIGELFF.

About this clone itself: Given a much more abundant clone one base away, this may be a read error. J is TRBJ1-1 and V is TRBV4-1, with a tentative D call TRBD1 (5 bases). The CDR3 extends over 15 amino acids. V was pared by 2 bases and J by 4 bases, with 14 bases between. The germline CDR1 and CDR2 sequences are MGHRA and YSYEKL. In DNA form, the CDR3 reads TGCGCCAGCAGCCAAACCAGTACGGGGGTCACTGAAGCTTTCTTT. Its translation is CASSQTSTGVTEAFF.

This chain uses TRBV27 with TRBJ1-1, with unresolved D. The germline gives CDR1 MNHEY, CDR2 SMNVEV (reference sequence). Trimming stripped 0 bases from V and 4 bases from J, with 12 bases between. The CDR3 extends over 15 amino acids. CDR3 in amino acids: CASSLSPGTGTEAFF. The CDR3 DNA follows: TGTGCCAGCAGTTTATCACCGGGAACGGGCACTGAAGCTTTCTTT.

This clone was recorded only once. The V gene is TRBV5-1, the J gene TRBJ1-5; TRBD1 matches 9 bases. The CDR3 runs to 15 residues. J lost 5 bases, V lost 0 bases, and 3 bases had no gene match. The V gene's germline CDR1 is SGHRS and CDR2 YFSETQ. CDR3 bases: TGCGCCAGCAGCTTGGGGGGACAGGGCGATCAGCCCCAGCATTTT. Its protein is CASSLGGQGDQPQHF.

This chain links TRBV5-4 with TRBJ2-3; 15 bases fit TRBD2. Losses at the gene ends were 5 bases for V and 4 bases for J; bases not matched to a gene: 5. The CDR3 has 16 residues. Germline CDR1 and CDR2: SGHNT and YYREEE (reference sequence). For the CDR3, the DNA is TGTGCCAGCAGGCCCGGACTAGCGGGGGGGGCAGATACGCAGTATTTT. Its translation: CASRPGLAGGADTQYF.

The chain uses TRBV2 and TRBJ1-5, with 9 bases lining up with TRBD1. This CDR3 is built from 17 residues. Germline V lookup: CDR1 SNHLY, CDR2 FYNNEI. Trimming cost V 4 bases and J 6 bases; bases outside gene matches: 13. As DNA, the CDR3 is TGTGCCAGCAGTGGACCGGGACAGGGTGTTTTTAGTCAGCCCCAGCATTTT. Translating it yields CASSGPGQGVFSQPQHF.

The CDR3 coding sequence is TGTGCCAGCAGTTCCGCGGGGCTGTCCTACGAGCAGTACTTC. The encoded protein is CASSSAGLSYEQYF. The chain has TRBV27 and TRBJ2-7, with D perhaps TRBD2 (6 bases). Germline V lookup: CDR1 MNHEY, CDR2 SMNVEV (reference sequence). Deletions cut 4 bases from V and 1 base from J, with 11 bases between. This CDR3 region has 14 residues.

For the CDR3, the DNA is TGTGCCAGCAGCCAGACCGACACTGAAGCTTTCTTT. It encodes CASSQTDTEAFF. V and J are TRBV12-3 or TRBV12-4 and TRBJ1-1, with D uncertain. The CDR3 extends over 12 amino acids. Deletions cut 6 bases from V and 3 bases from J, with 8 bases between.

This clone occurred many times. This chain links TRBV7-8 with TRBJ1-2, with TRBD1 as a possible D gene (5 bases). V dropped 4 bases and J dropped 6 bases, with 9 bases sitting between them. Germline loops: CDR1 SGHVS, CDR2 FQNEAQ. The CDR3 totals 12 residues. CDR3 in amino acids: CASSSRGDGYTF. The DNA for the CDR3 is TGTGCCAGCAGCTCGCGAGGGGATGGCTACACCTTC.

The chain recombines TRBV19 with TRBJ1-5; D is perhaps TRBD1 (5 bases). The germline gives CDR1 LNHDA, CDR2 SQIVND (reference sequence). This CDR3 comprises 13 residues. The V end lost 6 bases, the J end lost 5 bases, and 11 bases lay between the germline ends. Here the CDR3 reads CASRGDGDQPQHF. The CDR3 DNA follows: TGTGCCAGTAGGGGGGACGGGGATCAGCCCCAGCATTTT.

The gene calls are TRBV9 and TRBJ2-2, with D perhaps TRBD1 or TRBD2 (5 bases each). Germline V CDR1 and CDR2: SGDLS, YYNGEE. Trimming stripped 0 bases from V and 6 bases from J, with 12 bases between. The CDR3 loop spans 15 amino acids. The CDR3 region has the DNA TGTGCCAGCAGCGTAGAGTGGGGGATCCCCGGGGAGCTGTTTTTT. Translated, it gives CASSVEWGIPGELFF.

The rearrangement uses TRBV7-8 and TRBJ2-2, with 11 bases lining up with TRBD2. With 3 bases clipped from V and 2 bases from J, the junction kept 2 bases outside the gene matches. The V gene's germline CDR1 is SGHVS and CDR2 FQNEAQ. CDR3 length equals 16 residues. The CDR3 protein is CASSFSGGANTGELFF. CDR3 DNA: TGTGCCAGCAGCTTTAGCGGGGGGGCAAACACCGGGGAGCTGTTTTTT.

This rearrangement joins TRBV19 to TRBJ2-6; D unresolved. The germline gives CDR1 LNHDA, CDR2 SQIVND (reference sequence). The ends were cut back, 8 bases at V and 4 bases at J, with 12 bases in the middle. The CDR3 has 14 residues. CDR3: CASLSPSGANVLTF. The CDR3 nucleotides read TGTGCCAGTCTCTCACCATCGGGGGCCAACGTCCTGACTTTC. The full variable domain, rest sourced from reference TRBV19 and TRBJ2-6, is DGGITQSPKYLFRKEGQNVTLSCEQNLNHDAMYWYRQDPGQGLRLIYYSQIVNDFQKGDIAEGYSVSREKKESFPLTVTSAQKNPTAFYLCASLSPSGANVLTFGAGSRLTVL.

This chain links TRBV12-3 or TRBV12-4 with TRBJ1-1; D is uncertain. The ends were cut back, 7 bases at V and 0 bases at J, with 9 bases in the middle. The CDR3 is made up of 13 amino acids. CDR3 protein: CASTRVLNTEAFF. For the CDR3, the DNA is TGTGCCAGCACTCGGGTTCTGAACACTGAAGCTTTCTTT.

The J gene is TRBJ2-1, the V gene TRBV7-2; no reliable D call. Germline loops: CDR1 SGHTA, CDR2 FQGNSA. The CDR3 is 15 amino acids. V shed 1 base and J shed 6 bases, with 13 bases lying between them. The CDR3 DNA reads TGTGCCAGCAGCTTAGAGGTAGGTGTTGTCAATGAGCAGTTCTTC. It specifies CASSLEVGVVNEQFF. Looking up the rest from reference TRBV7-2 and TRBJ2-1 gives the full variable domain: GAGVSQSPSNKVTEKGKDVELRCDPISGHTALYWYRQSLGQGLEFLIYFQGNSAPDKSGLPSDRFSAERTGGSVSTLTIQRTQQEDSAVYLCASSLEVGVVNEQFFGPGTRLTVL.

The rearrangement links TRBV7-2 to TRBJ2-2; D not certain. The CDR3 extends over 13 amino acids. Trimming left V 4 bases short and J 4 bases short, with 7 bases between. The germline CDR1 and CDR2 sequences are SGHTA and FQGNSA. This chain's CDR3 is CASSWGFTGELFF. The CDR3 DNA reads TGTGCCAGCAGCTGGGGTTTCACCGGGGAGCTGTTTTTT.

This chain links TRBV3-1 (or the pseudogene TRBV3-2) with TRBJ1-2; 8 bases fit TRBD1. Germline V gene sequence: CDR1 LGHDT, CDR2 YNNKEL (reference sequence). Trimming took 3 bases from V and 2 from J; bases not matched to a gene: 2. CDR3 length: 14 amino acids. CDR3 region: CASSQRQGNYGYTF. The CDR3 bases are TGTGCCAGCAGCCAGCGACAGGGGAACTATGGCTACACCTTC.

The chain is built from TRBV6-4 and TRBJ1-1; 8 bases are shared with TRBD1. CDR1 is MRHNA, CDR2 SNTAGT, per germline. V trimming: 6 bases; J trimming: 1 base; junction bases outside the gene matches: 7. The CDR3 consists of 15 residues. Written as DNA, the CDR3 is TGTGCCAGCAGGACAGGGGAACGGGGGAACACTGAAGCTTTCTTT. Its protein is CASRTGERGNTEAFF.